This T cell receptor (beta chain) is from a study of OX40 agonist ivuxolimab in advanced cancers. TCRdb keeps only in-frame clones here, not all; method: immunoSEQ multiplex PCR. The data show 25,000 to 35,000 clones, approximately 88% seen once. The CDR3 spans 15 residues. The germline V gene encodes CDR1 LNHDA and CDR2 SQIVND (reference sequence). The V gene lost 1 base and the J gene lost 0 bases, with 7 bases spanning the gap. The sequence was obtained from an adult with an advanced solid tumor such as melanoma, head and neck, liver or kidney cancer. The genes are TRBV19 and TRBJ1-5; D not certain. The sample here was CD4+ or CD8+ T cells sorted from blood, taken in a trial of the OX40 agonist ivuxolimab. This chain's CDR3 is CASSIARFSNQPQHF. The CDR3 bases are TGTGCCAGTAGTATAGCCAGGTTTAGCAATCAGCCCCAGCATTTT.